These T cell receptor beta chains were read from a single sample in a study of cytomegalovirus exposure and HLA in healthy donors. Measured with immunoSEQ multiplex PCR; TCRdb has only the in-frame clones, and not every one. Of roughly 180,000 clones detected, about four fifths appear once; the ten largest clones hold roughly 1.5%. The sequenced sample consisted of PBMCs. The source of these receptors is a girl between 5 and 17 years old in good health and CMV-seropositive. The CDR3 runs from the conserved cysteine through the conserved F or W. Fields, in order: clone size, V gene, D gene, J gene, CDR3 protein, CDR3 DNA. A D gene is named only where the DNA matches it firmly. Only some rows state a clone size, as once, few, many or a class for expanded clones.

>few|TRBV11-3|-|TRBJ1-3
CASSFSREGNTIYF
TGTGCCAGCAGCTTCAGTCGGGAGGGAAACACCATATATTTT
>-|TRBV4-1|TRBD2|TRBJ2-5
CASSIPGLAGRPEKTQYF
TGCGCCAGCAGCATACCGGGACTAGCGGGGCGGCCCGAGAAGACCCAGTACTTC
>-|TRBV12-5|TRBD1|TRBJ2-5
CASGTRQGNGLQETQYF
TGTGCTAGTGGCACCAGACAGGGGAACGGACTCCAAGAGACCCAGTACTTC
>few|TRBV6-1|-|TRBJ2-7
CASSEGTASYEQYF
TGTGCCAGCAGTGAAGGGACAGCGTCCTACGAGCAGTACTTC
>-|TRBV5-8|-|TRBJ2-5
CASSFVRDRRETQYF
TGTGCCAGCAGCTTCGTTCGCGACAGGCGAGAGACCCAGTACTTC
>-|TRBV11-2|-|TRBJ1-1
CASSFNRDQTEAFF
TGTGCCAGCAGCTTTAACAGGGATCAGACTGAAGCTTTCTTT
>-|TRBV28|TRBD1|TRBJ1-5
CASGTGSYQPQHF
TGTGCCAGCGGGACAGGGTCGTATCAGCCCCAGCATTTT
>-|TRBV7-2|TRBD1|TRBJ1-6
CASSSQTGYNSPLHF
TGTGCCAGCAGTTCTCAGACAGGGTATAATTCACCCCTCCACTTT
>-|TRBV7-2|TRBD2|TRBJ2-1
CASSLTSAILNNEQFF
TGTGCCAGCAGCCTGACTAGCGCGATCCTAAACAATGAGCAGTTCTTC
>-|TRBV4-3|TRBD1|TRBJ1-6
CASSQDLGTGSSPLHF
TGCGCCAGCAGCCAAGATTTGGGGACAGGGAGTTCACCCCTCCACTTT
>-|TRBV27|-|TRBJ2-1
CASSLLDSGNEQFF
TGTGCCAGCAGTTTACTAGATAGCGGCAATGAGCAGTTCTTC
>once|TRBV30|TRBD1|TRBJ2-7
CAWTGTAAYEQYF
TGTGCCTGGACCGGGACAGCAGCCTACGAGCAGTACTTC
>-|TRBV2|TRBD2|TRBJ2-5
CATTPRSAAGGRETQYF
TGTGCCACCACTCCAAGGAGCGCAGCGGGGGGGCGGGAGACCCAGTACTTC
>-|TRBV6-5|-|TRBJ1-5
CASSYGGPHQPQHF
TGTGCCAGCAGTTACGGAGGACCGCACCAGCCCCAGCATTTT
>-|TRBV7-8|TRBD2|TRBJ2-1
CASSFVASGTYNEQFF
TGTGCCAGCAGCTTCGTAGCGAGCGGGACCTACAATGAGCAGTTCTTC